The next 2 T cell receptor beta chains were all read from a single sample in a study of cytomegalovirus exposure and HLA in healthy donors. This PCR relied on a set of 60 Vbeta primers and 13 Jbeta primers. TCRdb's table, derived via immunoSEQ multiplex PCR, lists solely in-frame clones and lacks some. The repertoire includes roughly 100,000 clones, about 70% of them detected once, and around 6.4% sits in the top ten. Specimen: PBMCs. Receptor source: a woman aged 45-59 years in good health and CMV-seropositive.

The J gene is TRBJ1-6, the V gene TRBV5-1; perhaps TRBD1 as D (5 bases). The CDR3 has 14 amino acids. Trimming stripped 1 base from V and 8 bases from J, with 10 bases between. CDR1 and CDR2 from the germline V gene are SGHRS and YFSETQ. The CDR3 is CASSLLGGDSPLHF. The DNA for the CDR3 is TGCGCCAGCAGCTTGTTGGGGGGGGATTCACCCCTCCACTTT.

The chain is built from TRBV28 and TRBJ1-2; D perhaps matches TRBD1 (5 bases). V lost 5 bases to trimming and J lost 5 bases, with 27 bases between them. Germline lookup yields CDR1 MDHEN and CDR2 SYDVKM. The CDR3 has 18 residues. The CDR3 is CASSPGGGYLTDSYGYTF. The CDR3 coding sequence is TGTGCCAGCAGTCCCGGGGGGGGTTACCTAACGGATTCTTATGGCTACACCTTC.